These 22 T cell receptor beta chains were all obtained from the same sample, sequenced in a study of blood T cell repertoires in COVID-19. Method: immunoSEQ multiplex PCR; TCRdb's copy keeps in-frame clones and lacks some. In the table there are fewer than 200,000 clones, roughly 91% of which are singletons. The material sequenced was peripheral blood. The receptors stem from a man between 40 and 49 years old with active or convalescent COVID-19.

The chain combines TRBV6-5 with TRBJ1-2; D is possibly TRBD1 (5 bases). The CDR3 runs to 13 residues. Trimming left V 6 bases short and J 8 bases short, with 16 bases between. Per germline, CDR1 MNHEY and CDR2 SVGAGI. CDR3 loop: CASSRVSGEGYTF. CDR3 in DNA: TGTGCCAGCAGCCGAGTCTCGGGGGAGGGCTACACCTTC.

This clone was detected once. The chain combines TRBV6-5 with TRBJ1-2, with 7 bases aligning to TRBD1. CDR3 length: 13 residues. Trimming at V came to 4 bases and at J to 2 bases, leaving 1 base not matched to a gene. The germline V gene encodes CDR1 MNHEY and CDR2 SVGAGI. CDR3: CASSLTGNYGYTF. CDR3 in DNA: TGTGCCAGCAGTTTGACAGGGAACTATGGCTACACCTTC.

This chain joins TRBV25-1 and TRBJ2-1; D remains ambiguous. Germline-derived CDR1 and CDR2 are MGHDK and SYGVNS. The V gene lost 1 base and the J gene lost 8 bases, with 18 bases spanning the gap. The CDR3 extends over 16 amino acids. For the CDR3, the DNA is TGTGCCAGCAGTGAATCCCCGGAAAACTACGCCGATGAGCAGTTCTTC. The encoded protein is CASSESPENYADEQFF.

This chain joins TRBV20-1 and TRBJ1-2; no clear D. Germline V gene sequence: CDR1 DFQATT, CDR2 SNEGSKA (reference sequence). There are 11 residues in the CDR3. Trimming took off 6 bases at V and 0 bases at J, with 5 bases between the two ends. CDR3 DNA sequence: TGCAGTGCCGTAACTAACTATGGCTACACCTTC. It translates to CSAVTNYGYTF.

The CDR3 reads CASSLAQNQPQHF. The CDR3 DNA reads TGTGCCAGCAGCTTAGCCCAGAATCAGCCCCAGCATTTT. V and J are TRBV7-6 and TRBJ1-5, with D hard to call. There are 13 residues in the CDR3. V was cut by 0 bases and J by 4 bases, with 4 bases left in between. The germline V gene encodes CDR1 SGHVS and CDR2 FNYEAQ.

V is TRBV7-2 and J is TRBJ1-4; maybe TRBD1 (6 bases). Germline loops: CDR1 SGHTA, CDR2 FQGNSA. This CDR3 has 14 amino acids. Trimming removed 3 bases at V and 4 bases at J, with 9 bases between. This chain's CDR3 is CASSLTGFNEKLFF. The CDR3 region has the DNA TGTGCCAGCAGCTTGACAGGATTTAATGAAAAACTGTTTTTT.

The chain employs TRBV7-8 and TRBJ2-7; D may be TRBD2 (6 bases). Germline V gene sequence: CDR1 SGHVS, CDR2 FQNEAQ. The CDR3 spans 15 residues. Trimming stripped 5 bases from V and 3 bases from J, with 17 bases between. CDR3 nucleotide sequence: TGTGCCAGCAGCCTAGGGACTCCCGCAAACTACGAGCAGTACTTC. This translates into CASSLGTPANYEQYF.

The chain recombines TRBV3-1 (or the pseudogene TRBV3-2) with TRBJ2-2, with TRBD2 matching 7 bases. Trimming cost V 4 bases and J 5 bases; bases outside gene matches: 10. Germline CDR1 reads LGHDT; CDR2 reads YNNKEL (reference sequence). The CDR3 is 16 amino acids. CDR3: CASSRMELGGTGELFF. CDR3 nucleotides: TGTGCCAGCAGCCGTATGGAGTTGGGAGGGACCGGGGAGCTGTTTTTT.

The V call is TRBV11-3, the J call TRBJ1-1; 8 nucleotides align to TRBD1. The CDR3 totals 20 residues. Germline trimming cut 5 bases from V and 1 base from J; bases unmatched to any gene: 21. CDR1 SGHNT and CDR2 YENEEA come from the germline V gene. The CDR3 reads CASSRRGQGQVGPANTEAFF. Written as DNA, the CDR3 is TGTGCCAGCAGCCGCAGAGGACAGGGACAAGTAGGACCGGCGAACACTGAAGCTTTCTTT. The full variable domain, completed using reference TRBV11-3 and TRBJ1-1, is EAGVVQSPRYKIIEKKQPVAFWCNPISGHNTLYWYLQNLGQGPELLIRYENEEAVDDSQLPKDRFSAERLKGVDSTLKIQPAELGDSAVYLCASSRRGQGQVGPANTEAFFGQGTRLTVV.

V gene TRBV11-2 combines with J gene TRBJ2-3, with TRBD2 matching over 7 bases. CDR3 length equals 15 residues. Per the germline V gene, CDR1 is SGHAT and CDR2 is FQNNGV. V was pared by 4 bases and J by 4 bases, with 8 bases of the junction left unmatched. The CDR3 is CASSSRLAVADTQYF. In nucleotides, the CDR3 is TGTGCCAGCAGCTCGCGACTAGCTGTGGCAGATACGCAGTATTTT.

The chain joins TRBV9 to TRBJ1-6; 9 bases align to TRBD1. J lost 8 bases, V lost 0 bases, and 0 bases had no gene match. The CDR3 is 14 amino acids. Germline V lookup: CDR1 SGDLS, CDR2 YYNGEE. The CDR3 loop is CASSVGTGDSPLHF. Here the CDR3 DNA reads TGTGCCAGCAGCGTAGGGACAGGGGATTCACCCCTCCACTTT.

This clone appeared once. The rearrangement uses TRBV24-1 and TRBJ2-1, with a weak D call TRBD1 (6 bases). The CDR3 runs 15 residues. V lost 4 bases, J lost 4 bases, and 13 bases lay in between. The germline CDR1 and CDR2 sequences are KGHDR and SFDVKD. This CDR3 is CATSETGGTYNEQFF. CDR3 DNA sequence: TGTGCCACCAGTGAGACAGGTGGTACTTACAATGAGCAGTTCTTC.

This chain joins TRBV6-1 and TRBJ2-1; 9 bases match TRBD2. The germline gives CDR1 MNHNS, CDR2 SASEGT. This CDR3 has 16 amino acids. V lost 2 bases and J lost 9; bases outside the gene matches: 11. The CDR3 loop reads CASSELSGRRYREQFF. The CDR3 DNA reads as TGTGCCAGCAGTGAATTAAGCGGGAGGCGGTATCGTGAGCAGTTCTTC.

This clone appeared a single time. The chain employs TRBV27 and TRBJ1-1; the match to TRBD1 covers 7 bases. In germline, CDR1 is MNHEY, CDR2 SMNVEV (reference sequence). Germline trimming cut 2 bases from V and 2 bases from J; bases unmatched to any gene: 8. The CDR3 loop spans 16 amino acids. The CDR3 nucleotides read TGTGCCAGCAGTTTAGGGTGGGACAGACCAAACACTGAAGCTTTCTTT. As protein: CASSLGWDRPNTEAFF.

This chain links TRBV15 with TRBJ2-3, with 7 bases that match TRBD1. Losses at the gene ends were 3 bases for V and 1 base for J; bases not matched to a gene: 7. The germline V gene has CDR1 LNHNV and CDR2 YYDKDF (reference sequence). The CDR3 covers 16 residues. The CDR3 coding sequence is TGTGCCACCAGCAGGAAAAGGACAGGCGGCACAGATACGCAGTATTTT. Translated: CATSRKRTGGTDTQYF.

The chain combines TRBV3-1 (or the pseudogene TRBV3-2) with TRBJ2-3, with D maybe TRBD2 (6 bases). V lost 7 bases to trimming and J lost 1 base, with 12 bases between them. The CDR3 sequence is 14 residues long. Germline CDR1 reads LGHDT; CDR2 reads YNNKEL (reference sequence). The CDR3 region has the DNA TGTGCCAGCACCTTCCTAGCGCGCACAGATACGCAGTATTTT. This gives the protein CASTFLARTDTQYF.

This clone was counted a single time. The chain carries TRBV19 and TRBJ2-5, with TRBD2 matching over 10 bases. V gave up 2 bases and J gave up 1 base; unmatched junction bases: 4. The CDR3 sequence is 16 residues long. Germline assignment: CDR1 LNHDA and CDR2 SQIVND (reference sequence). DNA of the CDR3: TGTGCCAGTAGTATAACGAGGACTAGCGGCCAAGAGACCCAGTACTTC. Its translation is CASSITRTSGQETQYF.

The chain has TRBV6-2 or TRBV6-3 and TRBJ2-5; D is possibly TRBD1 (6 bases). Trimming shortened V by 0 bases and J by 3 bases, and 11 bases separated the two germline ends. The CDR3 extends over 15 amino acids. From germline, CDR1 is MNHEY and CDR2 SVGEGT. The CDR3 is CASSYSRNREETQYF. CDR3 DNA sequence: TGTGCCAGCAGTTACTCGCGGAACAGGGAAGAGACCCAGTACTTC.

This clone occurred once. The chain employs TRBV11-3 and TRBJ2-7, with TRBD1 identical over 7 bases. Germline V gene sequence: CDR1 SGHNT, CDR2 YENEEA. The CDR3 loop spans 15 amino acids. The V segment lost 2 bases and the J segment 1 base; nucleotides outside the gene matches: 5. The DNA for the CDR3 is TGTGCCAGCAGCTTATTATCGGGACAGTCCTACGAGCAGTACTTC. It encodes CASSLLSGQSYEQYF.

This clone appeared a few times. Different DNA sequences within this sample yield the same CDR3. The chain combines TRBV7-2 with TRBJ1-6; D possibly corresponds to TRBD1 (6 bases). CDR1 is SGHTA, CDR2 FQGNSA, per germline. The CDR3 spans 15 residues. Trimming took 2 bases from V and 7 from J, leaving 12 bases between them. This CDR3 is CASSLLQGGNSPLHF. The CDR3 DNA is TGTGCCAGCAGCTTACTACAGGGCGGCAATTCACCCCTCCACTTT.

The V call is TRBV10-2, the J call TRBJ1-2; TRBD1 matches 7 bases. The CDR3 loop spans 13 amino acids. Germline-derived CDR1 and CDR2 are WSHSY and SAAADI. The V segment lost 8 bases and the J segment 3 bases; nucleotides outside the gene matches: 6. CDR3 protein: CASGRGQDYGYTF. For the CDR3, the DNA is TGCGCCAGCGGAAGGGGGCAGGACTATGGCTACACCTTC.

This chain uses TRBV7-3 with TRBJ2-7; D gene unclear. The CDR3 runs 16 residues. From germline, CDR1 is SGHTA and CDR2 FQGTGA. Trimming removed 3 bases at V and 3 bases at J, with 18 bases between. CDR3 sequence reads: CASSFPPRRKCYEQYF. The CDR3 nucleotides read TGTGCCAGCAGCTTTCCTCCGCGGCGGAAATGCTACGAGCAGTACTTC.